These 7 T cell receptor beta chains were sequenced from one sample in a study of regulatory T cells in long-lasting Graves disease. Time point: newly diagnosed GD, antithyroid drugs for less than 3 months. Isolated PBMC RNA provided the starting material for the TCR library. According to the study, TCR beta libraries were built with iRepertoire HTBI primers and CDR3-region Arm-PCR. TCRdb itself ran the multiplex PCR reads through MiXCR, one entry per CDR3 protein. The data contain 350,000 to 500,000 distinct CDR3 sequences, around 15% of them singletons. Another study also made use of these data, one on T cells in Graves' hyperthyroidism and ophthalmopathy.

Sequencing used peripheral blood mononuclear cells (PBMCs), obtained at new diagnosis, from a patient treated with antithyroid drugs. Receptors were obtained from a woman in her 30s with Graves disease.

The genes are TRBV14 and TRBJ2-1, with D unclear. The CDR3 loop spans 16 amino acids. Trimming cost V 4 bases and J 12 bases, with 25 bases left between them. Per germline, CDR1 SGHDN and CDR2 FVKESK. CDR3 protein: CASSRNRAGNRPGQFF. The CDR3 DNA follows: TGTGCCAGCAGCCGGAACCGAGCTGGTAACCGACCCGGGCAGTTCTTC.

About this clonotype: This could be a read error, since a much larger clone is one nucleotide away. This sequence joins TRBV18 and TRBJ2-3; no clear D gene. In germline, CDR1 is KGHSH, CDR2 LQKENI. This CDR3 has 12 amino acids. CDR3 nucleotides: TGTGCCAGCTCACCAGAGGCAGATAAGCAGTATTTT. It translates to CASSPEADKQYF.

This clonotype was seen at least ten times. The V gene is TRBV11-2, the J gene TRBJ2-2; the match to TRBD2 covers 8 bases. V dropped 4 bases and J dropped 1; count of bases not matched to a gene: 8. Germline CDR1 reads SGHAT; CDR2 reads FQNNGV. There are 17 residues in the CDR3. CDR3 residues: CASSSPAGVVNTGELFF. CDR3 in DNA: TGTGCCAGCAGCTCCCCAGCGGGAGTCGTGAACACCGGGGAGCTGTTTTTT.

Only one count was recorded for this clonotype. A much larger clone differs from this one at a single base, so this may be a read error. This chain uses TRBV6-5 with TRBJ2-3; 9 bases fit TRBD1. Near its end, the DNA agrees better with TRBJ1-5, so the J call may be wrong. Germline CDR1 and CDR2: MNHEY and SVGAGI. The CDR3 is 15 residues long. CDR3 sequence reads: CASSFGTGHLDTQHF. The CDR3 coding sequence is TGTGCCAGCAGTTTTGGGACAGGGCACCTTGATACGCAGCATTTT.

This clonotype was detected many times. The chain is built from TRBV2 and TRBJ2-1; 8 positions match TRBD2. The J segment lost 9 bases and the V segment lost 7 bases, leaving 8 bases of the junction unmatched. Germline V gene lookup returns CDR1 SNHLY and CDR2 FYNNEI. CDR3 length: 13 amino acids. This CDR3 reads CASTQREWGEQFF. The CDR3 bases are TGTGCCAGCACCCAGCGGGAGTGGGGTGAGCAGTTCTTC.

V gene TRBV6-2 or TRBV6-3 combines with J gene TRBJ1-1; TRBD1 matches at 10 bases. J gave up 6 bases and V 6 bases, and 7 bases lay outside the gene matches. From germline, CDR1 is MNHEY and CDR2 SVGEGT. The CDR3 spans 14 residues. For the CDR3, the DNA is TGTGCCAGCAGCTACGGACAGGGGGGGGCTGAAGCTTTCTTT. Residues: CASSYGQGGAEAFF.

At least ten counts were recorded for this clonotype. The CDR3 region is CASSLEAGVTDTQYF. The CDR3 region has the DNA TGTGCCAGCAGCTTAGAGGCGGGGGTCACAGATACGCAGTATTTT. The V gene is TRBV7-9, the J gene TRBJ2-3; TRBD2 matches at 7 bases. The germline gives CDR1 SEHNR, CDR2 FQNEAQ (reference sequence). This CDR3 spans 15 amino acids. Trimming cost V 1 base and J 2 bases; bases outside gene matches: 3.